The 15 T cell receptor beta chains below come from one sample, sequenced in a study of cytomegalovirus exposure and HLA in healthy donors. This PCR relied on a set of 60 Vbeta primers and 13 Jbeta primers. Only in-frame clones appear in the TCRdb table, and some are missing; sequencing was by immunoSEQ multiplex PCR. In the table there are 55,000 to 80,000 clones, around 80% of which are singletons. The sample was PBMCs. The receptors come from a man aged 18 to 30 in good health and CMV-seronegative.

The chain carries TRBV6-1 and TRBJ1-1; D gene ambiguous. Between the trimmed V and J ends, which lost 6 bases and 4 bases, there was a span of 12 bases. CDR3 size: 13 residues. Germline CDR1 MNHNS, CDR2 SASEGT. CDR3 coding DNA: TGTGCCAGCAGATATTGGGCGGGCACTGAAGCTTTCTTT. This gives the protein CASRYWAGTEAFF.

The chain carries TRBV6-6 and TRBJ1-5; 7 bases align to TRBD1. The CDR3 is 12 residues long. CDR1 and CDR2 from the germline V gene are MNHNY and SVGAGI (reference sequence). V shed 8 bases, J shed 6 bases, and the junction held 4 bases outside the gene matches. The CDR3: CASQGGLQPQHF. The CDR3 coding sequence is TGTGCCAGCCAGGGGGGTCTTCAGCCCCAGCATTTT.

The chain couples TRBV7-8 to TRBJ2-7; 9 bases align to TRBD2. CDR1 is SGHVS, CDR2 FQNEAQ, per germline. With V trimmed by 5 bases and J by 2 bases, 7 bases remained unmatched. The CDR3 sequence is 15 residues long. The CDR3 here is CASSPRLAGAYEQYF. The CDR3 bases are TGTGCCAGCAGCCCCAGATTAGCGGGGGCCTACGAGCAGTACTTC.

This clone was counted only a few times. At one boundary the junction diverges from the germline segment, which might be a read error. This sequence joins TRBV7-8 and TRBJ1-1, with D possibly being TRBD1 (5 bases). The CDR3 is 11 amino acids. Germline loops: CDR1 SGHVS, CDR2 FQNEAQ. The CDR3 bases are TGTGCCAGCAGTTTAGGGGAGGAAGCTTTCTTT. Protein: CASSLGEEAFF.

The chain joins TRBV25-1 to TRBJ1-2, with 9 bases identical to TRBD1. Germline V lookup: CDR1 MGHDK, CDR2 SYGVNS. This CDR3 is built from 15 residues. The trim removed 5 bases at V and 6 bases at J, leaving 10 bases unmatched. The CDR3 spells CASSLGTGRFHGYTF. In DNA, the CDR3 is TGTGCCAGCAGTTTAGGGACAGGGCGATTTCATGGCTACACCTTC.

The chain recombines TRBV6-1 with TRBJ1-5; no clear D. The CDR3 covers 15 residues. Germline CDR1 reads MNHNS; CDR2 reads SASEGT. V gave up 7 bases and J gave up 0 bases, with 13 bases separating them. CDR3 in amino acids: CASTVTRYSNQPQHF. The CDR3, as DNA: TGTGCCAGCACCGTAACAAGATATAGCAATCAGCCCCAGCATTTT.

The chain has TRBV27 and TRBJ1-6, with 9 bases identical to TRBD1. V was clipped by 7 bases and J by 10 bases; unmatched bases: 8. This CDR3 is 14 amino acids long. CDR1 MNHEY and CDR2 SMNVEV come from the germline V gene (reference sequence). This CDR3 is CASIKTGGLSPLHF. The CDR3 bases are TGTGCCAGCATCAAAACAGGGGGCCTATCACCCCTCCACTTT.

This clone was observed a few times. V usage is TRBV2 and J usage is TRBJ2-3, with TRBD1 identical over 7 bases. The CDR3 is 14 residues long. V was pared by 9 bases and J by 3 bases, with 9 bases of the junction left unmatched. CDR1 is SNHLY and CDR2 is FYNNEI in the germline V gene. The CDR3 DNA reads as TGTGCCAGGAGTCGGACAGGTGGGACAGATACGCAGTATTTT. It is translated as CARSRTGGTDTQYF.

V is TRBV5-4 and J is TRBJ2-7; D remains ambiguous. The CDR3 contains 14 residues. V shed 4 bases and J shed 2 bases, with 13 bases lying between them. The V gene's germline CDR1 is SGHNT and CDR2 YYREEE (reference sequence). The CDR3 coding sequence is TGTGCCAGCAGCCAGGCAGGCGAAGCCTACGAGCAGTACTTC. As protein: CASSQAGEAYEQYF.

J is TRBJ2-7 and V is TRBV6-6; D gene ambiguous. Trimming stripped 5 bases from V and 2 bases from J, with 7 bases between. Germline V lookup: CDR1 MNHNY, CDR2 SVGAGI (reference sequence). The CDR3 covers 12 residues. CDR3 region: CASSNMAYEQYF. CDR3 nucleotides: TGTGCCAGCAGTAACATGGCCTACGAGCAGTACTTC.

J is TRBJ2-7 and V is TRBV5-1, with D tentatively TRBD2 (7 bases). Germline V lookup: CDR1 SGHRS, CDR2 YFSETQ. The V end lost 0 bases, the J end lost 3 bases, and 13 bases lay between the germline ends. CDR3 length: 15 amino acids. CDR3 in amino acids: CASSLGGGGNYEQYF. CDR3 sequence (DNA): TGCGCCAGCAGCTTGGGGGGAGGGGGAAACTACGAGCAGTACTTC. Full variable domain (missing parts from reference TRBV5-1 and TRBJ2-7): KAGVTQTPRYLIKTRGQQVTLSCSPISGHRSVSWYQQTPGQGLQFLFEYFSETQRNKGNFPGRFSGRQFSNSRSEMNVSTLELGDSALYLCASSLGGGGNYEQYFGPGTRLTVT.

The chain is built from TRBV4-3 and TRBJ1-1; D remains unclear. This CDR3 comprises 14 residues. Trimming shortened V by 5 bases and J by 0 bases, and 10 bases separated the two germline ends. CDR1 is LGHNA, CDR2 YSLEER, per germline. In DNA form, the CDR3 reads TGCGCCAGCAGCTTGGGCCGGCTGAACACTGAAGCTTTCTTT. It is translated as CASSLGRLNTEAFF.

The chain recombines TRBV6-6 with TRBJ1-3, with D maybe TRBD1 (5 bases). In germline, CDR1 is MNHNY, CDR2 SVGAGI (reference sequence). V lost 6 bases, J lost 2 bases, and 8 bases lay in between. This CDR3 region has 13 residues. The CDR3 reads CASRPGAGNTIYF. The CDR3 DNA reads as TGTGCCAGCAGACCGGGGGCTGGAAACACCATATATTTT.

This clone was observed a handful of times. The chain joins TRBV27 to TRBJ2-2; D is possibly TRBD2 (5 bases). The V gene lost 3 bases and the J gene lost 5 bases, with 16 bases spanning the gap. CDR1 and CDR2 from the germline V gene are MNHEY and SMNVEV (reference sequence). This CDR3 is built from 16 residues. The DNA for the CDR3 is TGTGCCAGCAGTTTGCCCTCGATCGGAGGAACCGGGGAGCTGTTTTTT. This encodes CASSLPSIGGTGELFF.

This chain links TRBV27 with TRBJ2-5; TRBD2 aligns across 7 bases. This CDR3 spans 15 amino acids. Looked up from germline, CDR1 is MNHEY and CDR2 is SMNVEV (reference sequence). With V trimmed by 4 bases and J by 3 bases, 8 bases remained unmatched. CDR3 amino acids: CASSSPQRGKETQYF. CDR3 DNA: TGTGCCAGCAGTTCCCCCCAGCGGGGCAAAGAGACCCAGTACTTC.